These 3 T cell receptor beta chains were sequenced from one sample in a study of T-cell memory formation after mild COVID-19. Using its own MiXCR run on the 5' RACE reads, TCRdb lists one record per CDR3 protein. The data show 470,000 or so distinct CDR3 sequences, approximately 18% seen once. The specimen sequenced was PBMCs or a T cell subset sorted from them (not recorded which). The origin of the receptors is a man aged 18 to 29 who had mild COVID-19 (a few samples of this study predate the infection). Cell type and time point are not known.

The chain joins TRBV30 to TRBJ2-7; 7 nucleotides align to TRBD1. CDR1 is GTSNPN and CDR2 is SVGIG in the germline V gene (reference sequence). V shed 3 bases and J 5 bases; nucleotides not matched to a gene: 7. The CDR3 sequence is 13 residues long. CDR3: CAWRTGKVHEQYF. DNA of the CDR3: TGTGCCTGGAGGACAGGGAAAGTCCACGAGCAGTACTTC.

This clonotype came up a few times. V usage is TRBV4-1 and J usage is TRBJ2-1; 8 nucleotides line up with TRBD1. Germline V CDR1 and CDR2: MGHRA, YSYEKL. Losses at the gene ends were 4 bases for V and 8 bases for J; bases not matched to a gene: 10. CDR3 size: 15 residues. CDR3 sequence: CASSLRQGQRDEQFF. The CDR3 region has the DNA TGCGCCAGCAGCCTACGACAGGGGCAAAGGGATGAGCAGTTCTTC.

This clonotype appeared a few times. The J gene is TRBJ2-3, the V gene TRBV7-3, with D possibly TRBD1 on 6 matching bases. The CDR3 runs 13 residues. V was pared by 5 bases and J by 4 bases, with 10 bases between. Germline V gives CDR1 SGHTA, CDR2 FQGTGA. The CDR3, as DNA: TGTGCCAGCAGCACCCGACAGGCAGATACGCAGTATTTT. Its translation is CASSTRQADTQYF.